A single sample gave rise to the 11 T cell receptor beta chains below, sequenced in a study of T cells in localized non-small cell lung cancer. The assay was immunoSEQ multiplex PCR, and TCRdb's table has in-frame clones only and misses some. The sample has around 28,000 clones; 90% to 95% are singletons. Sequencing used peripheral blood, obtained before any cancer treatment. The receptors derive from a woman aged 40-69 years with stage I lung adenocarcinoma.

The chain carries TRBV2 and TRBJ1-2; a weak D match, TRBD1 (6 bases). The CDR3 spans 13 residues. V was pared by 3 bases and J by 7 bases, with 12 bases between. The germline gives CDR1 SNHLY, CDR2 FYNNEI. In DNA form, the CDR3 reads TGTGCCAGCAGTGATCCAGGGGCAAGTGGCTACACCTTC. Translated, it gives CASSDPGASGYTF. The whole variable domain, filled in from reference TRBV2 and TRBJ1-2, reads EPEVTQTPSHQVTQMGQEVILRCVPISNHLYFYWYRQILGQKVEFLVSFYNNEISEKSEIFDDQFSVERPDGSNFTLKIRSTKLEDSAMYFCASSDPGASGYTFGSGTRLTVV.

V gene TRBV7-9 combines with J gene TRBJ1-2; unclear D gene. The CDR3 sequence is 13 residues long. The germline V gene has CDR1 SEHNR and CDR2 FQNEAQ (reference sequence). The V and J ends lost 2 bases and 8 bases respectively, with 12 bases between them. As DNA, the CDR3 is TGTGCCAGCAGCTTAACCTCCCCAGAGGGCTACACCTTC. It codes for CASSLTSPEGYTF.

The chain links TRBV29-1 to TRBJ2-4, with TRBD2 matching over 7 bases. Germline-derived CDR1 and CDR2 are SQVTM and ANQGSEA. The trim removed 7 bases at V and 3 bases at J, leaving 6 bases unmatched. The CDR3 totals 13 residues. The CDR3 spells CSASPSGKNIQYF. The CDR3 DNA reads as TGCAGCGCTTCCCCTAGCGGCAAAAACATTCAGTACTTC.

The chain couples TRBV9 to TRBJ2-2; perhaps TRBD1 as D (6 bases). This CDR3 is built from 14 residues. The germline CDR1 and CDR2 sequences are SGDLS and YYNGEE. V lost 10 bases, J lost 0 bases, and 13 bases lay in between. The CDR3 sequence: CAPLDRPNTGELFF. The CDR3 DNA is TGTGCCCCCCTCGACAGGCCGAACACCGGGGAGCTGTTTTTT.

The rearrangement uses TRBV6-6 and TRBJ2-3; 7 positions agree with TRBD2. The germline V gene has CDR1 MNHNY and CDR2 SVGAGI (reference sequence). Losses at the gene ends were 2 bases for V and 6 bases for J; bases not matched to a gene: 2. CDR3 length: 13 residues. The CDR3 nucleotides are TGTGCCAGCAGTTACAGGGGAGGGGATACGCAGTATTTT. Translated: CASSYRGGDTQYF.

The gene calls are TRBV5-1 and TRBJ2-3; D possibly corresponds to TRBD1 (6 bases). This CDR3 is 16 amino acids long. The V gene lost 3 bases and the J gene lost 2 bases, with 16 bases spanning the gap. Germline assignment: CDR1 SGHRS and CDR2 YFSETQ. This CDR3 is CASSSTRRGFTDTQYF. The CDR3 DNA is TGCGCCAGCAGCTCGACACGCAGGGGATTCACAGATACGCAGTATTTT.

This CDR3 is CASEPYFDTGSWVTEAFF. The DNA for the CDR3 is TGTGCCAGCGAACCCTACTTCGATACAGGGTCATGGGTCACTGAAGCTTTCTTT. The chain combines TRBV7-8 with TRBJ1-1; maybe TRBD1 (6 bases). V was trimmed by 8 bases and J by 4 bases, leaving 29 bases between them. This CDR3 contains 18 residues. Germline V gene data show CDR1 as SGHVS and CDR2 as FQNEAQ.

V is TRBV5-4 and J is TRBJ2-3; 9 bases line up with TRBD2. The CDR3 is made up of 15 amino acids. Germline V CDR1 and CDR2: SGHNT, YYREEE (reference sequence). V lost 2 bases, J lost 4 bases, and 5 bases stayed unmatched. The CDR3, as DNA: TGTGCCAGCAGCTTCGCGGGGGGGCGGGCAGATACGCAGTATTTT. This codes for CASSFAGGRADTQYF.

The chain recombines TRBV7-6 with TRBJ2-1; no definite D call. The V gene's germline CDR1 is SGHVS and CDR2 FNYEAQ. V was trimmed by 5 bases and J by 8 bases, leaving 22 bases between them. The CDR3 is made up of 16 amino acids. CDR3 coding DNA: TGTGCCAGCAGCCCAAATGCAGCCAACCCGTTGGATGAGCAGTTCTTC. Its translation: CASSPNAANPLDEQFF.

The CDR3 sequence is CASSEEAAGVRYF. The DNA for the CDR3 is TGTGCCAGCAGCGAGGAAGCAGCGGGAGTTCGGTATTTT. The gene calls are TRBV5-6 and TRBJ2-3, with 8 bases lining up with TRBD2. This CDR3 region has 13 residues. V was pared by 4 bases and J by 14 bases, with 12 bases of the junction left unmatched. The V gene's germline CDR1 is SGHDT and CDR2 YYEEEE. Full variable domain (missing parts from reference TRBV5-6 and TRBJ2-3): DAGVTQSPTHLIKTRGQQVTLRCSPKSGHDTVSWYQQALGQGPQFIFQYYEEEERQRGNFPDRFSGHQFPNYSSELNVNALLLGDSALYLCASSEEAAGVRYFGPGTRLTVL.

The chain combines TRBV19 with TRBJ2-3, with 10 bases fitting TRBD2. The V gene end was trimmed by 7 bases and the J gene end by 7 bases; junction bases not matched to a gene: 11. Germline-derived CDR1 and CDR2 are LNHDA and SQIVND (reference sequence). The CDR3 spans 15 residues. This CDR3 is CASTGTSGVENTQYF. The CDR3 bases are TGTGCCAGTACCGGTACTAGCGGGGTAGAAAATACGCAGTATTTT.